This T cell receptor beta chain originates from a study of blood T cell repertoires in COVID-19. About the study: Whether acute or convalescent, the COVID-19 samples came from the United States, Italy and Spain. PBMCs, B-cell-depleted T cells, or T cells were the source of the cDNA or gDNA that made up the material.

Original analysis: Estimation of nucleated cell counts relied on the amplification of reference gene primers. Libraries were prepared by immunoSEQ multiplex PCR; TCRdb keeps only in-frame clonotypes and omits some of them. The DNA gave D and trimming, while V, J and clone size come from that table. The sample has about 400,000 clones, approximately 90% seen once; the top ten hold 4% to 4.5%. This CDR3 is 12 amino acids long. Trimming pared 2 bases from V and 8 bases from J, leaving 9 bases between. The clonotype originates from a woman between 25 and 40 years old with acute or convalescent COVID-19. This chain connects TRBV12-3 or TRBV12-4 to TRBJ1-1; D is unclear. The sequenced sample consisted of peripheral blood. The CDR3 spells CASSLQFQEAFF. In DNA form, the CDR3 reads TGTGCCAGCAGTTTACAGTTTCAAGAAGCTTTCTTT.